These T cell receptor beta chains were read from a single sample in a study of beta chain features in type 1 diabetes. The protocol was immunoSEQ multiplex PCR, while the TCRdb copy is restricted to in-frame clones and leaves out a portion. The sample carries about 240,000 clones, 25% to 35% recorded once. Sequences were obtained from central memory CD4+ T cells from blood. The receptor source for this set is a man aged 30 to 39 in good health. Each CDR3 is given with its conserved first and last residue.

>TRBJ2-7|15|TRBV10-3
CAISELGGGLREQYF
>TRBJ2-2|16|TRBV27
CASSSSTRGRTGELFF
>TRBJ2-5|13|TRBV5-4
CASSFRDQETQYF
>TRBJ2-5|15|TRBV4-2
CASSPEGKRQETQYF
>TRBJ1-3|14|TRBV5-3
CARSLLFSGNTIYF
>TRBJ2-5|13|TRBV29-1
CSVDDRGLETQYF
>TRBJ2-5|15|TRBV15
CATSRGPPGGETQYF
>TRBJ1-4|15|TRBV19
CASSIGAATNEKLFF
>TRBJ2-1|16|TRBV4-3
CASSQDRNSGINEQFF
>TRBJ2-3|15|TRBV27
CASSFEDPREDTQYF
>TRBJ2-5|14|TRBV11-2
CASNSGQTEETQYF
>TRBJ2-7|14|TRBV5-1
CASSLWGQGNEQYF
>TRBJ2-4|14|TRBV5-1
CASTETGGKNIQYF
>TRBJ2-3|15|TRBV5-1
CASSLGVTSTDTQYF
>TRBJ1-1|13|TRBV7-2
CASSLGADNEAFF
>TRBJ1-4|13|TRBV5-1
CATSTDTNEKLFF
>TRBJ2-5|17|TRBV5-4
CASSGLAGGKSGETQYF
>TRBJ2-7|13|TRBV5-1
CASSPGNVGEQYF
>TRBJ2-3|14|TRBV11-2
CASGTSGNTDTQYF
>TRBJ2-1|14|TRBV5-1
CASSPSAGAREQFF
>TRBJ2-3|13|TRBV29-1
CSVPGTGGTLQYF
>TRBJ2-5|12|TRBV2
CASSEGARTQYF
>TRBJ2-7|16|TRBV7-8
CASSFGSGGRSYEQYF
>TRBJ2-3|16|TRBV4-2
CASSQERSGYTDTQYF
>TRBJ2-1|13|TRBV7-2
CASSAEIYNEQFF